The 24 T cell receptor beta chains listed next were all sequenced from one sample in a study of blood T cell repertoires in COVID-19. Repertoires were generated with immunoSEQ multiplex PCR, while TCRdb's copy carries only in-frame clones and drops some. The sample includes nearly 35,000 clones, 85% to 95% of them seen just once. The sequenced sample consisted of peripheral blood. The receptors shown here come from a human donor in a cohort sampled during active COVID-19.

The rearrangement links TRBV12-1 to TRBJ2-6; the table's D call, TRBD1, has no DNA check behind it. TRBV12-1 is a documented pseudogene. The CDR3 has 19 amino acids. CDR3 region: CASSFGQTGKSSGANVLTF. The CDR3 coding sequence is TGTGCCAGCAGCTTTGGGCAGACAGGTAAAAGCTCTGGGGCCAACGTCCTGACTTTC.

This chain links TRBV5-5 with TRBJ2-4, with D tentatively TRBD1 (5 bases). The CDR3 is 14 amino acids. V was trimmed by 4 bases and J by 2 bases, leaving 10 bases between them. Per germline, CDR1 SGHKS and CDR2 YYEKEE (reference sequence). The CDR3, as DNA: TGTGCCAGCAGCCCGACAGAGCCCAAAAACATTCAGTACTTC. Translating gives CASSPTEPKNIQYF.

The chain has TRBV28 and TRBJ1-1; 7 bases map to TRBD1. CDR3 length equals 13 residues. The V gene end was trimmed by 5 bases and the J gene end by 5 bases; junction bases not matched to a gene: 5. Germline V gene lookup returns CDR1 MDHEN and CDR2 SYDVKM. CDR3 DNA: TGTGCCAGCAGTCCGTACAGGGGAACTGAAGCTTTCTTT. It encodes CASSPYRGTEAFF.

This chain joins TRBV29-1 and TRBJ1-2; D possibly corresponds to TRBD1 (6 bases). Trimming removed 3 bases at V and 7 bases at J, with 12 bases between. There are 12 residues in the CDR3. CDR1 is SQVTM, CDR2 ANQGSEA, per germline. CDR3 residues: CSVDRGGPGYTF. Here the CDR3 DNA reads TGCAGCGTTGATCGCGGGGGCCCTGGCTACACCTTC.

A note on this clone: Other DNA sequences in this sample translate to the same CDR3. The rearrangement uses TRBV2 and TRBJ2-1, with TRBD2 matching 12 bases. The germline CDR1 and CDR2 sequences are SNHLY and FYNNEI. The CDR3 is made up of 15 amino acids. The V gene end was trimmed by 8 bases and the J gene end by 9 bases; junction bases not matched to a gene: 11. The CDR3 DNA reads as TGTGCCAGCTATATATCTAGCGGGGGGGCGGGTGAGCAGTTCTTC. It specifies CASYISSGGAGEQFF.

This clone was seen only a few times. The chain employs TRBV30 and TRBJ1-6, with TRBD1 as a possible D gene (6 bases). Trimming took 4 bases from V and 9 from J, leaving 19 bases between them. This CDR3 has 15 residues. Germline V gene lookup returns CDR1 GTSNPN and CDR2 SVGIG (reference sequence). CDR3 region: CAWTPFRGAGSPLHF. The CDR3 bases are TGTGCCTGGACCCCCTTTCGGGGGGCGGGTTCACCCCTCCACTTT.

The J gene is TRBJ2-3, the V gene TRBV2; TRBD1 aligns across 7 bases. The CDR3 spans 11 residues. CDR1 and CDR2 from the germline V gene are SNHLY and FYNNEI. The CDR3 region is CGQGEEDTQYF. CDR3 sequence (DNA): TGTGGACAGGGAGAGGAAGATACGCAGTATTTT.

This chain joins TRBV27 and TRBJ2-3, with D possibly being TRBD2 (6 bases). This CDR3 region has 14 residues. Trimming shortened V by 6 bases and J by 2 bases, and 12 bases separated the two germline ends. Germline V CDR1 and CDR2: MNHEY, SMNVEV (reference sequence). The CDR3 DNA follows: TGTGCCAGCAGGGAGGGGTGGAACACAGATACGCAGTATTTT. It is translated as CASREGWNTDTQYF.

This clone appeared a single time. This chain joins TRBV13 and TRBJ1-1, with no clear D. V was pared by 4 bases and J by 4 bases, with 7 bases between. The CDR3 is 12 residues long. Germline loops: CDR1 PRHDT, CDR2 FYEKMQ (reference sequence). DNA of the CDR3: TGTGCCAGCAGCTATGGGAGCACTGAAGCTTTCTTT. It encodes CASSYGSTEAFF.

The chain has TRBV18 and TRBJ1-3; D remains unclear. Deletions cut 3 bases from V and 0 bases from J, with 9 bases between. Germline V CDR1 and CDR2: KGHSH, LQKENI. The CDR3 covers 15 residues. The CDR3 DNA sequence: TGTGCCAGCTCACCTTCACAGATCTCTGGAAACACCATATATTTT. Translation: CASSPSQISGNTIYF.

The chain combines TRBV4-1 with TRBJ2-3, with 10 nucleotides matching TRBD2. The CDR3 runs 18 residues. Germline-derived CDR1 and CDR2 are MGHRA and YSYEKL. The V gene end was trimmed by 0 bases and the J gene end by 3 bases; junction bases not matched to a gene: 9. The CDR3 region is CASSQDLAGVSITDTQYF. For the CDR3, the DNA is TGCGCCAGCAGCCAAGACCTAGCGGGAGTCAGTATAACAGATACGCAGTATTTT.

The J gene is TRBJ1-1, the V gene TRBV5-1; 7 nucleotides agree with TRBD1. The CDR3 totals 15 residues. CDR1 is SGHRS, CDR2 YFSETQ, per germline. V lost 2 bases, J lost 0 bases, and 4 bases stayed unmatched. The CDR3 region has the DNA TGCGCCAGCAGCTTTCGACAGGGAATGAACACTGAAGCTTTCTTT. This sequence encodes CASSFRQGMNTEAFF.

This chain links TRBV11-2 with TRBJ1-5, with D tentatively TRBD1 (5 bases). V was shortened by 1 base and J by 11 bases, with 12 bases between the two germline ends. There are 13 residues in the CDR3. CDR1 SGHAT and CDR2 FQNNGV come from the germline V gene. The CDR3 bases are TGTGCCAGCAGCTTAGGGGGGGATAGGGCCCAGCATTTT. This gives the protein CASSLGGDRAQHF.

The chain has TRBV5-6 and TRBJ2-1; TRBD1 matches at 11 bases. The V and J ends lost 7 bases and 3 bases, in that order; junction bases with no gene match: 6. Germline CDR1 SGHDT, CDR2 YYEEEE. This CDR3 region has 15 residues. CDR3 sequence reads: CASVLGQGGYNEQFF. The CDR3 region has the DNA TGTGCCAGCGTCCTGGGACAGGGGGGCTACAATGAGCAGTTCTTC.

This clone was recorded once. The V gene is TRBV28, the J gene TRBJ1-5; TRBD1 matches at 8 bases. V shed 7 bases, J shed 4 bases, and the junction held 6 bases outside the gene matches. CDR3 length: 14 residues. The germline V gene encodes CDR1 MDHEN and CDR2 SYDVKM. Here the CDR3 DNA reads TGTGCCAGCAATGACAGGGGAAGGAATCAGCCCCAGCATTTT. Translated: CASNDRGRNQPQHF.

V gene TRBV29-1 combines with J gene TRBJ2-2; 10 nucleotides line up with TRBD2. The CDR3 sequence is 13 residues long. CDR1 SQVTM and CDR2 ANQGSEA come from the germline V gene. J was trimmed by 6 bases and V by 7 bases; bases with no gene match: 5. The CDR3 bases are TGCAGCGCCCGCGGGACTAGCGCCGGGGAGCTGTTTTTT. This codes for CSARGTSAGELFF.

The genes are TRBV5-4 and TRBJ2-7, with TRBD1 matching over 10 bases. This CDR3 comprises 15 residues. The germline V gene encodes CDR1 SGHNT and CDR2 YYREEE (reference sequence). The V and J ends lost 1 base and 4 bases, in that order; junction bases with no gene match: 5. For the CDR3, the DNA is TGTGCCAGCAGCTTGCCGGGACAGGGGCTTTACGAGCAGTACTTC. As protein: CASSLPGQGLYEQYF.

The chain employs TRBV6-5 and TRBJ1-1; D gene ambiguous. V was pared by 0 bases and J by 1 base, with 9 bases between. CDR3 size: 15 residues. Germline V gene lookup returns CDR1 MNHEY and CDR2 SVGAGI. The CDR3 DNA reads TGTGCCAGCAGTTACTCAGGCGGAGGGAACACTGAAGCTTTCTTT. Its translation is CASSYSGGGNTEAFF.

The chain employs TRBV5-1 and TRBJ1-4, with TRBD1 matching 9 bases. The V and J ends lost 4 bases and 5 bases, in that order; junction bases with no gene match: 9. This CDR3 region has 16 residues. Germline loops: CDR1 SGHRS, CDR2 YFSETQ. This chain's CDR3 is CASSLLEGQGNEKLFF. The DNA of the CDR3 is TGCGCCAGCAGCCTTCTTGAGGGACAGGGAAATGAAAAACTGTTTTTT.

The rearrangement joins TRBV6-5 to TRBJ2-5, with D possibly being TRBD2 (7 bases). V shed 3 bases and J shed 5 bases, with 13 bases lying between them. The length of the CDR3 is 14 residues. Germline V gene sequence: CDR1 MNHEY, CDR2 SVGAGI. CDR3 in DNA: TGTGCCAGCAGTTATGGGGGGCGGGAGGAGACCCAGTACTTC. Protein sequence: CASSYGGREETQYF.

The chain uses TRBV5-5 and TRBJ1-2, with TRBD1 as a possible D gene (5 bases). V gave up 0 bases and J gave up 7 bases, with 19 bases separating them. CDR1 and CDR2 (germline): SGHKS, YYEKEE (reference sequence). This CDR3 comprises 16 residues. The CDR3 loop is CASSLETGTFMGGYTF. CDR3 nucleotide sequence: TGTGCCAGCAGCTTGGAGACCGGGACTTTCATGGGTGGCTACACCTTC.

In this sample, this clone turned up a few times. The CDR3 reads CASSWDRVVYTF. The CDR3, as DNA: TGCGCCAGCAGTTGGGACAGGGTGGTCTACACCTTC. This chain links TRBV10-1 with TRBJ1-2, with TRBD1 identical over 9 bases. V lost 5 bases, J lost 10 bases, and 5 bases stayed unmatched. The CDR3 consists of 12 residues. In germline, CDR1 is WNHNN, CDR2 SYGVQD (reference sequence).

The chain employs TRBV2 and TRBJ1-2; 7 nucleotides match TRBD1. The CDR3 is made up of 12 amino acids. The V segment lost 11 bases and the J segment 4 bases; nucleotides outside the gene matches: 7. Germline V CDR1 and CDR2: SNHLY, FYNNEI. The CDR3 protein is CAEGRTGYGYTF. As DNA, the CDR3 is TGTGCCGAAGGGAGGACAGGCTATGGCTACACCTTC.

This clone appeared a few times. The rearrangement joins TRBV4-1 to TRBJ1-2, with TRBD1 as a possible D gene (5 bases). Trimming stripped 3 bases from V and 2 bases from J, with 10 bases between. This CDR3 comprises 14 residues. Per germline, CDR1 MGHRA and CDR2 YSYEKL. This chain's CDR3 is CASSHRAKNYGYTF. In DNA, the CDR3 is TGCGCCAGCAGCCACAGGGCCAAGAACTATGGCTACACCTTC.